What follows are 5 T cell receptor beta chains derived from one specimen sequenced in a study of early T cells in non-severe SARS-CoV-2 infection. Each CDR3 protein gets one entry after TCRdb re-called the 5' RACE reads with MiXCR. Among 100,000 to 120,000 distinct CDR3 sequences listed, 9.5% to 13% were seen once. Material: whole blood. The receptors derive from an adult who was a healthcare worker with PCR-confirmed SARS-CoV-2 infection or an uninfected control (not recorded which).

The J gene is TRBJ2-7, the V gene TRBV25-1; TRBD1 matches 7 bases. The CDR3 has 14 residues. CDR1 is MGHDK and CDR2 is SYGVNS in the germline V gene. Trimming cost V 6 bases and J 3 bases; bases outside gene matches: 8. CDR3 amino acids: CASRTPGQFYEQYF. CDR3 DNA: TGTGCCAGCAGGACCCCGGGACAGTTCTACGAGCAGTACTTC.

This chain connects TRBV18 to TRBJ1-1; D call uncertain. The CDR3 extends over 14 amino acids. The ends were cut back, 2 bases at V and 4 bases at J, with 11 bases in the middle. CDR1 is KGHSH and CDR2 is LQKENI in the germline V gene. The CDR3 region is CASSPTVTATEAFF. The CDR3 DNA is TGTGCCAGCTCACCAACGGTTACCGCCACTGAAGCTTTCTTT.

The rearrangement links TRBV20-1 to TRBJ1-1; D unresolved. V was clipped by 5 bases and J by 2 bases, with 6 bases between them. The germline gives CDR1 DFQATT, CDR2 SNEGSKA (reference sequence). This CDR3 spans 11 amino acids. CDR3 DNA: TGCAGTGCTGAAGAAAACACTGAAGCTTTCTTT. It is translated as CSAEENTEAFF.

This clonotype was detected many times. This chain uses TRBV20-1 with TRBJ2-5; 7 nucleotides align to TRBD2. Germline V lookup: CDR1 DFQATT, CDR2 SNEGSKA (reference sequence). CDR3 length: 13 amino acids. With 6 bases clipped from V and 3 bases from J, the junction kept 7 bases outside the gene matches. The CDR3 nucleotides are TGCAGTGCCCCATGGGGGGGAAAAGAGACCCAGTACTTC. It specifies CSAPWGGKETQYF.

The J gene is TRBJ2-7, the V gene TRBV12-5; weak D call: TRBD1 (6 bases). Germline loops: CDR1 LGHNT, CDR2 FRNRAP. V gave up 4 bases and J gave up 2 bases, with 21 bases separating them. There are 17 residues in the CDR3. The DNA for the CDR3 is TGTGCTAGTGGTTCGTCCACCGGGACACTACGAACCTACGAGCAGTACTTC. Its protein is CASGSSTGTLRTYEQYF.